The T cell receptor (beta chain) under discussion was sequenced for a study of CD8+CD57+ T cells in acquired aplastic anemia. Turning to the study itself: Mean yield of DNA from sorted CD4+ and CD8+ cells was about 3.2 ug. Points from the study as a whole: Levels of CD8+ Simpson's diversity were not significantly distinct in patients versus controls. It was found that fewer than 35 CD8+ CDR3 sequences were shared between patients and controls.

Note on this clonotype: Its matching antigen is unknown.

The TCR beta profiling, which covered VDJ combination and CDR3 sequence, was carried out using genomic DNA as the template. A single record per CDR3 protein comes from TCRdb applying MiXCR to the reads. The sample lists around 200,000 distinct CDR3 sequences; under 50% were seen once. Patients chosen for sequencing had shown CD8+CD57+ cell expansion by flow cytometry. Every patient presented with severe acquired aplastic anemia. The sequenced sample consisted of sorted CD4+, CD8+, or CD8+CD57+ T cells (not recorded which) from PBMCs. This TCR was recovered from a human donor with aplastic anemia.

The CDR3 is CAAGRDRGIREQYF. For the CDR3, the DNA is TGTGCCGCAGGACGGGACAGGGGAATTAGGGAGCAGTACTTC. The rearrangement links TRBV7-3 to TRBJ2-7; TRBD1 matches at 10 bases. CDR1 is SGHTA and CDR2 is FQGTGA in the germline V gene. The CDR3 loop spans 14 amino acids. V lost 11 bases, J lost 7 bases, and 14 bases stayed unmatched. Complete variable domain (other parts from reference TRBV7-3 and TRBJ2-7): GAGVSQTPSNKVTEKGKYVELRCDPISGHTALYWYRQSLGQGPEFLIYFQGTGAADDSGLPNDRFFAVRPEGSVSTLKIQRTERGDSAVYLCAAGRDRGIREQYFGPGTRLTVT.